This TCR beta chain was retrieved from a study of vaccination and CD4 T cells after COVID-19. This clonotype was counted a few times. The target antigen is unknown. Oncomine TCR Beta short-read sequencing was applied to DNA from cultured CD4+ T cells. In TCRdb, the PCR reads were re-called with MiXCR into one record per CDR3 protein. The sample yields approximately 24,000 distinct CDR3 sequences, 28% seen once. Specified time point: late sampling 161 to 241 days after vaccination in a few convalescent patients. Treatment given: approximately 9-day PBMC culture with coronavirus spike peptide pools or control peptides (ViraFEST assay). The CDR3 sequence is 19 residues long. Germline assignment: CDR1 MNHEY and CDR2 SVGAGI. With V trimmed by 0 bases and J by 3 bases, 16 bases remained unmatched.

The clonotype originates from a human donor who had recovered from COVID-19. The chain recombines TRBV6-5 with TRBJ2-5; 7 positions agree with TRBD2. Material: CD4+ T cells from blood, cultured in vitro, obtained about 7 months after SARS-CoV-2 vaccination. CDR3 amino acids: CASSYSRTLGSGAKETQYF. The CDR3 nucleotides are TGTGCCAGCAGTTACTCGAGAACCCTAGGGAGCGGGGCCAAAGAGACCCAGTACTTC.